This TCR beta chain was found in a study of shared clonotypes between healthy human individuals (dated by TCRdb to the early 2020s). Describing the broader study: The cohort comprised a couple of women and a few men aged 18 to 49 years. For each donor, three plates each were used for CD4 naive and CD4 memory, two plates were used for CD8 naive, and one plate was used for CD8 memory. Between about 0.8 and 8.9 billion PBMCs per donor were obtained by leukapheresis. Libraries were prepared and TCR repertoires were sequenced by different laboratories using diverse techniques, in order to increase sequencing depth and limit assay-specific biases. To estimate repertoire size and how much clonotype sharing occurs between individuals, the study deeply sequenced the blood TCR repertoires of 4 to 6 healthy adults.

TCR CDR3 regions were amplified from genomic DNA by multiplex PCR using the deep immunoSEQ assay. Genomic DNA extracted from each cell subset was distributed evenly over all wells of several immunoSEQ 96-well plates, and each plate served as one replicate. For sorted subsets, each replicate PCR was loaded with 200 to 250 ng genomic DNA, equivalent to about 33,000 T cell genomes. Purified libraries were measured with a Qubit 3.0 fluorometer, size-checked on a Bioanalyzer 2100, and measured again with the KAPA Library Quantification kit. Every immunoSEQ 96-well plate was sequenced on a dedicated single-read 150-cycle Illumina NextSeq 550 flow cell. Per the authors' processing: Because the immunoSEQ output held only junctional sequences and lacked quality scores, the filtering could not match the filtering applied to full-length reads. Sequences were annotated with PyIR, a Python wrapper for IgBLAST v1.9, and V/J genes and CDR3 were assigned using IMGT germline references. Any read was removed if the V/J assignment was weak (E-value above 1e-6), the CDR3 was missing, or the read contained stop codons, out-of-frame junctions, or ambiguous translated residues. V3J clonotypes were defined as sequences sharing the same inferred V gene, J gene, and CDR3 amino acid sequence. Percentage overlap between repertoires was calculated by dividing the number of shared unique clonotypes by the size of the smaller repertoire. RTK rarefaction, the Chao1 estimator, and Recon v2.1 estimates of unobserved clonotypes were used to assess repertoire richness. OLGA was used to compute generation probabilities for all TCRbeta clonotypes that the gDNA method yielded from a few donors. Drawn from immuneACCESS, this table holds only the in-frame rearrangements with V and J called that TCRdb kept. Clones are partly lost; checked studies trace under half to an unresolved V gene and leave the rest unexplained. V, J and clone size reflect that table, while D and trimming were determined from the DNA. In this sample the table shows some 1.5 million clones, around 97% of which occur a single time. The biggest ten clones account for roughly 1.2% of the sample.

The paper's findings and limits, for the study overall: Incomplete sequencing was indicated by rarefaction of sorted-subset datasets, despite the large sequencing depth. Sharing across a few donors was observed for 5% to 6.5% of naive CD4, about 4% of naive CD8, 2% to 2.5% of memory CD4, and around 0.42% of memory CD8 clonotypes. Based on pairwise subsampling, the degree of clonotype sharing among donors was expected to be affected by sequencing depth. Naive subsets generally had larger estimated clonotype richness than memory subsets did. Sampling was restricted to blood, and TCR repertoires in tissue are likely to differ from TCR repertoires in blood. Compared with non-shared clonotypes, clonotypes shared by all four sorted-subset donors had higher generation probabilities. Because the study included a small number of donors, the genetic and exposure-history diversity represented was limited.

Note on this clone: Its antigen target is currently unknown. One base away there is no much larger clone; base qualities are not given. This specimen includes other DNA sequences encoding the same CDR3.

Donors were healthy HIV-negative adults with no recently reported acute infections or vaccinations. Every donor was a Caucasian adult residing in Nashville, Tennessee, USA. CD4+ T cells were enriched by magnetic negative selection; naive cells were then positively selected on CD45RA, and the negative fraction formed the memory subset. Blood was obtained by leukapheresis, after which PBMCs were separated by Ficoll-Histopaque density gradient centrifugation and cryopreserved in liquid nitrogen vapor phase. Purity and quantity of every magnetically sorted T cell population were checked by analytical flow cytometry. Genomic DNA was isolated from every sorted fraction and measured by UV absorbance on a Nanodrop 2000c. V is clipped by 1 base and J by 0 bases, and the sequence between their germline boundaries is 8 bases long. For CDR1 and CDR2, the germline V gene (reference sequence) lists SEHNR and FQNEAQ. The CDR3 contains 15 residues, cysteine and phenylalanine counted. The only DNA kept is the CDR3, 45 bases in frame from the first base.

The clonotype comes from a man younger than 40 in good health. Sequences were obtained from naive CD4+ T cells sorted from blood. The cell subset or site label corresponds to: CD45RA+ positively selected. The sequence is built from TRBV7-9 and TRBJ2-3; no D gene is confidently identified. The nucleotides are TGTGCCAGCAGCTTAGATGGGGTCAGCACAGATACGCAGTATTTT. Its protein is CASSLDGVSTDTQYF.